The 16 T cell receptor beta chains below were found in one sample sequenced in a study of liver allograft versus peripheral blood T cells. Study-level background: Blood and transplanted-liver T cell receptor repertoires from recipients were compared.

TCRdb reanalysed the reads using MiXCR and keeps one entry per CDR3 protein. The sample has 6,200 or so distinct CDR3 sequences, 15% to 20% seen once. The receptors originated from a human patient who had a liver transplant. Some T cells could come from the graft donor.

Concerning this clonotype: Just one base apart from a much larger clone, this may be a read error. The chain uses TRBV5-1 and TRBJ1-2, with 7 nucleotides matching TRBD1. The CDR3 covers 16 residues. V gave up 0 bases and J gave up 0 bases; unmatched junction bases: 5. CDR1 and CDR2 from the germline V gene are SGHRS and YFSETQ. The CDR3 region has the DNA TGCGCCAGCAGCTTGGTCTGGACAGGTCCTAACTATGGCTACACCTTC. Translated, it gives CASSLVWTGPNYGYTF.

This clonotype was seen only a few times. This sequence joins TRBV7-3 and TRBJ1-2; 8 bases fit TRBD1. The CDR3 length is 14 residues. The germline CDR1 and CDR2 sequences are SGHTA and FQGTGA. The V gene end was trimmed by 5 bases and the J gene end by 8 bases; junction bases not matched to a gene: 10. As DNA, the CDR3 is TGTGCCAGCAGCCTAGGACAGGGCGAGGACGGCTACACCTTC. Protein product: CASSLGQGEDGYTF.

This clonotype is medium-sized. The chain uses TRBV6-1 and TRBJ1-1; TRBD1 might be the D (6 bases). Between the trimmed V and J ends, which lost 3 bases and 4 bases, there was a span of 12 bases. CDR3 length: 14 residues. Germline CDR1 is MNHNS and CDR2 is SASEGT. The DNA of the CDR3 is TGTGCCAGCAGTGAGCTAGCAGGGGTCACTGAAGCTTTCTTT. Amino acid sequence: CASSELAGVTEAFF.

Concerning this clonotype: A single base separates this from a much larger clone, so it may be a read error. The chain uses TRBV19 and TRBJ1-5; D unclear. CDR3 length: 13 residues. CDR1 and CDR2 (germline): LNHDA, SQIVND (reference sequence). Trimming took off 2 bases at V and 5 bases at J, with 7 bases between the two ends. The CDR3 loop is CASSINVDQPQHF. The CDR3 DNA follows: TGTGCCAGTAGTATAAATGTAGATCAGCCCCAGCATTTT.

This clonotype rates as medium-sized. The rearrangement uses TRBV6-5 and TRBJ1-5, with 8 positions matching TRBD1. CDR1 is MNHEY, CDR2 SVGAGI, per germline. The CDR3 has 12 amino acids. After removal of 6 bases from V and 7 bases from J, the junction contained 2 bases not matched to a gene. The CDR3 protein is CASRTGDQPQHF. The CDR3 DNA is TGTGCCAGCAGGACAGGGGACCAGCCCCAGCATTTT.

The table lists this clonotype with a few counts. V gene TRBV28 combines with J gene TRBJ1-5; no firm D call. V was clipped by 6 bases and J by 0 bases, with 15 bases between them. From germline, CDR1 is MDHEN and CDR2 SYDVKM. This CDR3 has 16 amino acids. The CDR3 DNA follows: TGTGCCAGCAGCTCCATCTCAAGTTTTAGCAATCAGCCCCAGCATTTT. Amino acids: CASSSISSFSNQPQHF.

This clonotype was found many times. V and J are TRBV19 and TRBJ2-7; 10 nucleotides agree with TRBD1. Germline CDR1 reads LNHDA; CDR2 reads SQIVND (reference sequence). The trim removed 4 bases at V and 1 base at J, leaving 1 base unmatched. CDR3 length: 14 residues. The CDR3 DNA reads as TGTGCCAGTAGTAGACAGGGGGCATCCTACGAGCAGTACTTC. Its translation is CASSRQGASYEQYF.

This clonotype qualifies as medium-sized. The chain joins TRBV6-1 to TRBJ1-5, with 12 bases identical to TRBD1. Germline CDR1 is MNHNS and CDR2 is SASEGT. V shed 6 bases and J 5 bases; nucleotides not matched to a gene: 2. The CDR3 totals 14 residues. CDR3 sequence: CASRGTGGHQPQHF. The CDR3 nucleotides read TGTGCCAGCAGGGGGACAGGGGGCCATCAGCCCCAGCATTTT.

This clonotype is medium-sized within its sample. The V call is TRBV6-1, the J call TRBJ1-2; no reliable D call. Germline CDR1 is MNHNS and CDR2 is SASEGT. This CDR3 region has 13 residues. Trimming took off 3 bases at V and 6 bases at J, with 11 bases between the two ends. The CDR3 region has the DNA TGTGCCAGCAGTGATTTGAGGGAGAATGGCTACACCTTC. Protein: CASSDLRENGYTF.

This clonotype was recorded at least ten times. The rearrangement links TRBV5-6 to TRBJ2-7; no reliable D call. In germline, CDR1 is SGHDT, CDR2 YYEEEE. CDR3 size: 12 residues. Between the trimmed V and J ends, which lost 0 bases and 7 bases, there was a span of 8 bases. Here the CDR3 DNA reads TGTGCCAGCAGCTTGGTCGCAGTTGAGCAGTACTTC. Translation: CASSLVAVEQYF.

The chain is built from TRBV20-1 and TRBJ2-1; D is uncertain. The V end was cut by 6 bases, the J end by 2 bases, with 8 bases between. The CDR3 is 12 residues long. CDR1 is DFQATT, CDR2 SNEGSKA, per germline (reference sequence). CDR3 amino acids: CSAPSPYNEQFF. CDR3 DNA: TGCAGTGCCCCGAGCCCCTACAATGAGCAGTTCTTC.

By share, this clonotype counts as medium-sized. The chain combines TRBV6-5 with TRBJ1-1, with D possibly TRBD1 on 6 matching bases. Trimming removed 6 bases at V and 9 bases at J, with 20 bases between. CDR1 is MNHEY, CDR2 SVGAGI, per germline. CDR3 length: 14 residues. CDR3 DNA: TGTGCCAGCAGACCCCAACGCGGGACACAAAAAGCTTTCTTT. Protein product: CASRPQRGTQKAFF.

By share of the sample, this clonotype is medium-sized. The CDR3 loop is CAIKGDRVVGETQYF. The CDR3 nucleotides are TGTGCCATCAAGGGGGACAGGGTGGTAGGAGAGACCCAGTACTTC. The rearrangement uses TRBV10-3 and TRBJ2-5; 9 bases align to TRBD1. Germline-derived CDR1 and CDR2 are ENHRY and SYGVKD. The CDR3 covers 15 residues. J lost 4 bases, V lost 7 bases, and 10 bases had no gene match.

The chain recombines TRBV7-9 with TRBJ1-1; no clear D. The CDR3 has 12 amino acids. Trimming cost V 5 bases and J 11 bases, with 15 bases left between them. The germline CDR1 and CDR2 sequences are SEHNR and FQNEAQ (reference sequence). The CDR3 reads CASSGDLELAFF. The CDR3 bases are TGTGCCAGCAGCGGAGACTTGGAGTTGGCTTTCTTT.

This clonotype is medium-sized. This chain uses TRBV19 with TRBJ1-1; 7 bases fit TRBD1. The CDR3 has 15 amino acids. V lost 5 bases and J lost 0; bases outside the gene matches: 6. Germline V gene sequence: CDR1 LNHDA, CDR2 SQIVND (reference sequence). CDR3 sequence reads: CASSPGDRMNTEAFF. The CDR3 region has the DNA TGTGCCAGTAGTCCCGGGGACAGAATGAACACTGAAGCTTTCTTT.

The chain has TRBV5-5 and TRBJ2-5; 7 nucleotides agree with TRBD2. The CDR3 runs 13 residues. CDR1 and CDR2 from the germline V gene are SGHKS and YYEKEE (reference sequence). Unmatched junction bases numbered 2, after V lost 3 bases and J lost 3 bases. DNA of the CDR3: TGTGCCAGCAGCTGGGGGGGGGAAGAGACCCAGTACTTC. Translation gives CASSWGGEETQYF.